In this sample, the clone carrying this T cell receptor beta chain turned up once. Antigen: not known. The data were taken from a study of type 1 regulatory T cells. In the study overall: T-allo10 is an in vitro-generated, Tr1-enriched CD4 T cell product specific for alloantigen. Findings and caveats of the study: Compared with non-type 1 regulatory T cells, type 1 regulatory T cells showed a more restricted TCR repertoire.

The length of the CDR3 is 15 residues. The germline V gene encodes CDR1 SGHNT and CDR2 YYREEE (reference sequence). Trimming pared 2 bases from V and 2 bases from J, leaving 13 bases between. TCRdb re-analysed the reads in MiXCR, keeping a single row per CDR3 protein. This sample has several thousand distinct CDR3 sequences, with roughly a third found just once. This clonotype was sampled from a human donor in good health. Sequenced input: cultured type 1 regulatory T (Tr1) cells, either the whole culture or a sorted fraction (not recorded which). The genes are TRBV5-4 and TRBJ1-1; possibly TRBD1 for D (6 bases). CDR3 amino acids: CASSLSAGGNTEAFF. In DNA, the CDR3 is TGTGCCAGCAGCTTATCGGCGGGGGGCAACACTGAAGCTTTCTTT.